This T cell receptor (beta chain) was identified in a study of neurological immune-mediated disorders. Study-wide results and caveats: HTLV-1-associated myelopathy had the most TCR clonal expansion, while multiple sclerosis had the least, a level that fell below healthy controls. None of the features examined (clinical or MRI) was associated with the multiple sclerosis repertoire cluster.

TCRdb redid the calling of the 5' RACE reads with MiXCR, one entry per CDR3 protein. Here the sample spans over 50,000 distinct CDR3 sequences, 3% to 3.5% being singletons. The V gene lost 5 bases and the J gene lost 4 bases, with 10 bases spanning the gap. Germline V gene lookup returns CDR1 SEHNR and CDR2 FQNEAQ (reference sequence). The length of the CDR3 is 13 residues. This clonotype appeared many times. The antigen is not known. The V and J genes are TRBV7-9 and TRBJ2-3; D ambiguous. The material sequenced was PBMCs. This receptor was taken from a man aged 35-49 years with multiple sclerosis. The DNA for the CDR3 is TGTGCCAGCAGCAAAGAGCCGGCAGATACGCAGTATTTT. Residues: CASSKEPADTQYF.